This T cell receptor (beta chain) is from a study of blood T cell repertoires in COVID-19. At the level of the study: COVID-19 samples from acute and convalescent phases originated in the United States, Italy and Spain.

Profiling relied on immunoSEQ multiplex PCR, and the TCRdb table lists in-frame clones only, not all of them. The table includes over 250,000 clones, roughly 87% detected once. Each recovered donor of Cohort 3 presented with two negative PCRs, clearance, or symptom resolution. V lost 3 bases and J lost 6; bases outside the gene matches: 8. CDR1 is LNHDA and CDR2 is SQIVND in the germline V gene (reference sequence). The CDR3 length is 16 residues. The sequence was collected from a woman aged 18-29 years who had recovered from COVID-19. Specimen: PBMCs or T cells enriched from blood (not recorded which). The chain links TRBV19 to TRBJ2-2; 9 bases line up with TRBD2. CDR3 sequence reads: CASSMRGLASPGELFF. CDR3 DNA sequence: TGTGCCAGTAGTATGCGAGGACTAGCGTCACCCGGGGAGCTGTTTTTT. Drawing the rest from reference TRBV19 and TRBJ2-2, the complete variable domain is DGGITQSPKYLFRKEGQNVTLSCEQNLNHDAMYWYRQDPGQGLRLIYYSQIVNDFQKGDIAEGYSVSREKKESFPLTVTSAQKNPTAFYLCASSMRGLASPGELFFGEGSRLTVL.